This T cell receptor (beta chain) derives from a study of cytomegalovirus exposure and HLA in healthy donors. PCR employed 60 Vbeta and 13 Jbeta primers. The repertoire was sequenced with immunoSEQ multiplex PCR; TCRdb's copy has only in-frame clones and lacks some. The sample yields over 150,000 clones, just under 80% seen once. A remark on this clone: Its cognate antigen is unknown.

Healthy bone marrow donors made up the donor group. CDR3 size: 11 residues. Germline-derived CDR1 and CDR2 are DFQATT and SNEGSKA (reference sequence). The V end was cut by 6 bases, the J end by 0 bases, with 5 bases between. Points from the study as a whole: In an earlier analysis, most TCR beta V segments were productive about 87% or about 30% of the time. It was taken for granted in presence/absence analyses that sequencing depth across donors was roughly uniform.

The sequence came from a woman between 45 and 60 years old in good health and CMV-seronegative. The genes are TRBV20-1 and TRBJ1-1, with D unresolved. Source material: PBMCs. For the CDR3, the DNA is TGCAGTGCCGTCTTGAACACTGAAGCTTTCTTT. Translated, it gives CSAVLNTEAFF.